This entry concerns a single T cell receptor beta chain. This sample is drawn from a study of control samples from healthy donors and cancer patients. CDR3 length: 13 residues. Germline values: CDR1 MNHEY, CDR2 SVGAGI. V shed 7 bases and J shed 6 bases, with 15 bases lying between them. The assay was immunoSEQ multiplex PCR, and TCRdb's table has in-frame clones only and misses some. In the table there are 150,000 to 200,000 clones, roughly 94% of which are singletons. This TCR was sampled from a woman between 40 and 50 years old in good health. J is TRBJ1-2 and V is TRBV6-5; no clear D gene. The source material was blood. CDR3 loop: CASTFDVRNGYTF. The CDR3 DNA sequence: TGTGCCAGCACTTTCGATGTCAGAAATGGCTACACCTTC.